The clone carrying this T cell receptor (beta chain) was observed once. This specimen belongs to a study of blood T cell repertoires in COVID-19. Study summary: From the United States, Italy and Spain came samples of acute and convalescent COVID-19. T cells, B-cell-depleted T cells, or PBMCs provided the cDNA or gDNA that served as material.

Germline lookup yields CDR1 KGHDR and CDR2 SFDVKD. V lost 5 bases, J lost 7 bases, and 6 bases stayed unmatched. The CDR3 has 14 amino acids. In the original processing: Cell counts per sample came from amplifying reference gene primers. Here immunoSEQ multiplex PCR was the method, and the copy in TCRdb shows in-frame clones only, minus some. That table is the source of V, J and clone size, and D and trimming were worked out from the DNA. The sample shows around 200,000 clones, about 88% of them seen only once. The sequenced sample was peripheral blood. This clonotype originated in a man aged 40-49 years with active or convalescent COVID-19. The chain recombines TRBV24-1 with TRBJ2-2; 7 bases line up with TRBD1. The chain's CDR3 is CATSVQGSSGELFF. The CDR3 DNA follows: TGTGCCACCAGTGTACAGGGGTCGAGCGGGGAGCTGTTTTTT.